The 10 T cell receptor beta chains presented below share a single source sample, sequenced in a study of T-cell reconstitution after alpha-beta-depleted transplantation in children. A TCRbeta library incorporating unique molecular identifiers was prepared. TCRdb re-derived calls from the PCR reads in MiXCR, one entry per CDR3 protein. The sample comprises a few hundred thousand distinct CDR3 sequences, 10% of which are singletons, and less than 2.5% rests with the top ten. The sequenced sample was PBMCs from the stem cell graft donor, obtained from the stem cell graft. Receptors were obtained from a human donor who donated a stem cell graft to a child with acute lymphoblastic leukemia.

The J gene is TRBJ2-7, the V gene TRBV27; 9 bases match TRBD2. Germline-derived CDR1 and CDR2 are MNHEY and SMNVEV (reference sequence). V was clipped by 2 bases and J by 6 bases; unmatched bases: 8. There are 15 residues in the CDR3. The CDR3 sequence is CASSLASGTLREQYF. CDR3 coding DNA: TGTGCCAGCAGTTTAGCTAGCGGGACCCTCCGCGAGCAGTACTTC.

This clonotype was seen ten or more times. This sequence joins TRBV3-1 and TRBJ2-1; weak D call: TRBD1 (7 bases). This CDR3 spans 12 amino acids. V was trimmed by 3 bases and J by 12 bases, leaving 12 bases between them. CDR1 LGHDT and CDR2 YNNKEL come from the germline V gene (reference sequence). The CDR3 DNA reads TGTGCCAGCAGCCAGGACCAGGGGGGGCAGTTCTTC. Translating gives CASSQDQGGQFF.

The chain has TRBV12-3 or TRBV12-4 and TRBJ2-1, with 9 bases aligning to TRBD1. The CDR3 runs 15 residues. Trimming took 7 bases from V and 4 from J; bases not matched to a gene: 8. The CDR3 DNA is TGTGCCAGCACCCTATCCGGGACAGGGTACAATGAGCAGTTCTTC. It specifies CASTLSGTGYNEQFF.

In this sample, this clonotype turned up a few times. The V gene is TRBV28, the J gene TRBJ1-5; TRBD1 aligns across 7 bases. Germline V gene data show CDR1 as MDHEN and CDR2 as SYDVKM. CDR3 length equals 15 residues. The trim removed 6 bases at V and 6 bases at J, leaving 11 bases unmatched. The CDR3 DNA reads TGTGCCAGCAGCCTAGCGACGGCAGGGGGTCAGCCCCAGCATTTT. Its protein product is CASSLATAGGQPQHF.

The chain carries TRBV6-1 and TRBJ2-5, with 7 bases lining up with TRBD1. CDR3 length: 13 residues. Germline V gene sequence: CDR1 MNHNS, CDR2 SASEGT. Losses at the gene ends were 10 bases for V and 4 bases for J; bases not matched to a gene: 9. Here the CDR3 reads CATPDRAGETQYF. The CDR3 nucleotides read TGTGCCACCCCTGACAGGGCTGGAGAGACCCAGTACTTC.

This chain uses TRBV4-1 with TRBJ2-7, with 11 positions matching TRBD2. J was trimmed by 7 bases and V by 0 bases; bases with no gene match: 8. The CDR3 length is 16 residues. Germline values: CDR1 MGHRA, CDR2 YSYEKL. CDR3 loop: CASSQDELAGGREQYF. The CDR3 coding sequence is TGCGCCAGCAGCCAAGATGAATTAGCGGGAGGGCGTGAGCAGTACTTC.

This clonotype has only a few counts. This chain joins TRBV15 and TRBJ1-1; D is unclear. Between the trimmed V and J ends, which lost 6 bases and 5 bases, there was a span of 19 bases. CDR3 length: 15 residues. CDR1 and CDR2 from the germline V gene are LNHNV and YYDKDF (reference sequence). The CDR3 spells CATSGVSALSTEAFF. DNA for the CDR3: TGTGCCACCAGTGGCGTGTCGGCCCTATCGACTGAAGCTTTCTTT.

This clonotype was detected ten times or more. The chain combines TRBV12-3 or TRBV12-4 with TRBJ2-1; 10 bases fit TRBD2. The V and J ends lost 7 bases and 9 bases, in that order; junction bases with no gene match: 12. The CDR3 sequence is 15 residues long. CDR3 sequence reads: CASTVLAGDFPEQFF. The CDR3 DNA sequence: TGTGCCAGCACTGTCCTAGCGGGAGATTTCCCTGAGCAGTTCTTC.

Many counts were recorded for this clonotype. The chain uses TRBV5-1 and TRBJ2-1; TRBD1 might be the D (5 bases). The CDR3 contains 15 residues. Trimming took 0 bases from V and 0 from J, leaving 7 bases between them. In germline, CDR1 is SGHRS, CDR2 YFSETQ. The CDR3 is CASSLGQTSYNEQFF. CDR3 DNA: TGCGCCAGCAGCTTGGGACAGACCTCCTACAATGAGCAGTTCTTC.

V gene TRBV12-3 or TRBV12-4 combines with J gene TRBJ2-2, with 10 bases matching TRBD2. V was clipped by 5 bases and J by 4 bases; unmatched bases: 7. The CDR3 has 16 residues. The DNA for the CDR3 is TGTGCCAGCAGTCGTAGCGGGAGGCCGGGCACCGGGGAGCTGTTTTTT. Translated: CASSRSGRPGTGELFF.